The 9 T cell receptor beta chains given below trace back to one sample, sequenced in a study of T cell clusters in autoimmune cytopenias. TRB was amplified from about 270 ng of peripheral blood genomic DNA per sample. One tube held mixed TRB-A and TRB-B primer pools for touch-down PCR. Reprocessing the multiplex PCR reads, TCRdb reports a single entry for every CDR3 protein and omits DNA. The sample table includes some 2,000 distinct CDR3 sequences. The source material was peripheral blood. All receptors derive from a human donor with an autoimmune cytopenia or autoimmune hepatitis (not recorded which).

This clonotype shows up as medium-sized by frequency. The J gene is TRBJ2-1, the V gene TRBV12-3 or TRBV12-4. The CDR3 length is 13 residues. The CDR3 reads CASSSQQYNEQFF.

The chain is built from TRBV5-3 and TRBJ1-6. TRBV5-3 is designated an ORF whose function remains uncertain. The CDR3 consists of 14 residues. The CDR3 loop reads CARSADPQNSPLHF.

V is TRBV10-3 and J is TRBJ1-1; the TCRdb call, TRBD1, lacks DNA for checking. Germline assignment: CDR1 ENHRY and CDR2 SYGVKD. This CDR3 spans 14 amino acids. CDR3 sequence reads: CAISEGDSHTEAFF.

V gene TRBV5-4 combines with J gene TRBJ1-6; TCRdb gives TRBD1 as the D gene, but with no DNA this cannot be confirmed. The CDR3 runs to 15 residues. Germline assignment: CDR1 SGHNT and CDR2 YYREEE (reference sequence). The CDR3 is CASSLGTQGNSPLHF.

Measured by frequency, this clonotype is medium-sized. V gene TRBV27 combines with J gene TRBJ2-5; as DNA is missing, the TRBD2 call by TCRdb cannot be tested. Germline V CDR1 and CDR2: MNHEY, SMNVEV (reference sequence). This CDR3 comprises 15 residues. This CDR3 reads CASGTSGGAEETQYF.

The chain combines TRBV28 with TRBJ1-5. Germline-derived CDR1 and CDR2 are MDHEN and SYDVKM. CDR3 length: 15 residues. The CDR3 loop is CASSFKGSLDQPQHF.

This clonotype registers medium-sized by frequency. The chain uses TRBV19 and TRBJ1-1. The CDR3 runs 15 residues. Germline assignment: CDR1 LNHDA and CDR2 SQIVND (reference sequence). The CDR3 loop is CASRTKHMMNTEAFF.

This clonotype is medium-sized (0.01 to 0.1%) by frequency. The chain couples TRBV10-3 to TRBJ2-6; absent DNA, TCRdb's TRBD1 call cannot be checked. CDR1 is ENHRY, CDR2 SYGVKD, per germline. The CDR3 runs to 18 residues. The CDR3 sequence: CAISESPGPLLGANVLTF.

V and J are TRBV6-1 and TRBJ1-1; TCRdb gives TRBD1 as the D gene, but with no DNA this cannot be confirmed. The CDR3 contains 15 residues. Germline-derived CDR1 and CDR2 are MNHNS and SASEGT. The chain's CDR3 is CASSEVYRVGTEAFF.